This T cell receptor beta chain was retrieved from a study of blood T cell repertoires in COVID-19. Whole-study context: Samples taken during acute and convalescent COVID-19 were collected in the United States, Italy and Spain.

TCRdb's copy holds only in-frame clones and misses some; the assay was immunoSEQ multiplex PCR. The sample records roughly 250,000 clones, 70% to 85% being singletons. V was cut by 0 bases and J by 5 bases, with 11 bases left in between. Germline V gene lookup returns CDR1 SGDLS and CDR2 YYNGEE. The CDR3 sequence is 14 residues long. V and J are TRBV9 and TRBJ1-1; D might be TRBD1 (6 bases). This receptor was obtained from a woman of 80 years or more with acute or convalescent COVID-19. Sequenced: peripheral blood. Here the CDR3 reads CASSVVGGLTEAFF. CDR3 in DNA: TGTGCCAGCAGCGTAGTTGGGGGCTTGACTGAAGCTTTCTTT.